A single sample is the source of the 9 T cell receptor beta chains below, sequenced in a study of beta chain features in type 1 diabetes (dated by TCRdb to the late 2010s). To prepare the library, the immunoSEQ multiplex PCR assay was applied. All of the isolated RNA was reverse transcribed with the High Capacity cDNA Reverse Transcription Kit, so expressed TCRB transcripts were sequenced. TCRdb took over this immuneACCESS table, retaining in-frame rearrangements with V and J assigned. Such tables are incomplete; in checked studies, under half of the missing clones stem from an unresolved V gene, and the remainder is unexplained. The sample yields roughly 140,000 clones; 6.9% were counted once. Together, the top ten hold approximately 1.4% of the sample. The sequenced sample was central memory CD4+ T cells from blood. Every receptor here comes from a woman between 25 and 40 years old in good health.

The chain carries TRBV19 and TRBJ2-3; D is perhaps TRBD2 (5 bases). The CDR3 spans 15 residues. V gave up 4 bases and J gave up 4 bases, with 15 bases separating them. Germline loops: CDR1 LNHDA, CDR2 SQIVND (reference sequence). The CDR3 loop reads CASSSYGGEADTQYF. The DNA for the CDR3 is TGTGCCAGTAGTAGTTACGGAGGAGAGGCAGATACGCAGTATTTT.

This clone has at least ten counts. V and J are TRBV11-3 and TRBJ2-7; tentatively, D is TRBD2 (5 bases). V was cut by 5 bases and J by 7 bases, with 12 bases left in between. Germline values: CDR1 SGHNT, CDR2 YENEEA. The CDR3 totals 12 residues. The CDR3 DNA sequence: TGTGCCAGCAGCAGGACTCCGGGGGAGCAGTACTTC. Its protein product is CASSRTPGEQYF.

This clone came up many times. CDR3 amino acids: CASSLGGPRRDTQYF. Written as DNA, the CDR3 is TGTGCCAGCAGCTTAGGGGGCCCACGGAGAGATACGCAGTATTTT. V usage is TRBV7-2 and J usage is TRBJ2-3, with D perhaps matching TRBD1 (5 bases). V was shortened by 1 base and J by 5 bases, with 13 bases between the two germline ends. The CDR3 has 15 amino acids. CDR1 and CDR2 (germline): SGHTA, FQGNSA.

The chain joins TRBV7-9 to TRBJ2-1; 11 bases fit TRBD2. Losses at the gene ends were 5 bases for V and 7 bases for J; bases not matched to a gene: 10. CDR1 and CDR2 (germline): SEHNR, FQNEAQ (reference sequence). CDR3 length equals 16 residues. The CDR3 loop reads CASSGRLAGGLNEQFF. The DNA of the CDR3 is TGTGCCAGCAGCGGGCGTCTAGCGGGAGGATTGAATGAGCAGTTCTTC. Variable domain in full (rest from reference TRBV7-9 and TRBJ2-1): DTGVSQNPRHKITKRGQNVTFRCDPISEHNRLYWYRQTLGQGPEFLTYFQNEAQLEKSRLLSDRFSAERPKGSFSTLEIQRTEQGDSAMYLCASSGRLAGGLNEQFFGPGTRLTVL.

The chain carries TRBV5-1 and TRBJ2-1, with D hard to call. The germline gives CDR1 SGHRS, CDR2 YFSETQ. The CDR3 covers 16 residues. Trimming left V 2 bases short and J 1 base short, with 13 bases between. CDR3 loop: CASSFPQAFSYNEQFF. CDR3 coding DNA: TGCGCCAGCAGCTTCCCCCAAGCTTTTTCCTACAATGAGCAGTTCTTC. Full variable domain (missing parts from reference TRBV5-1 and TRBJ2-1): KAGVTQTPRYLIKTRGQQVTLSCSPISGHRSVSWYQQTPGQGLQFLFEYFSETQRNKGNFPGRFSGRQFSNSRSEMNVSTLELGDSALYLCASSFPQAFSYNEQFFGPGTRLTVL.

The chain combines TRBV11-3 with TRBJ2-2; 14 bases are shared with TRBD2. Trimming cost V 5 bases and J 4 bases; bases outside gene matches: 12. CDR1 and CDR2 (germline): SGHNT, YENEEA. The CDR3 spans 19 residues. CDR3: CASSPAGLAGVGPTGELFF. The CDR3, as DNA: TGTGCCAGCAGCCCCGCGGGACTAGCGGGAGTTGGGCCCACCGGGGAGCTGTTTTTT.

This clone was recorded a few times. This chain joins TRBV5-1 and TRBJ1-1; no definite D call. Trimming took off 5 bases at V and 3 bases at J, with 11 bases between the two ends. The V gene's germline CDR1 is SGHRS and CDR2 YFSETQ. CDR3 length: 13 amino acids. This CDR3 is CASRRSFDTEAFF. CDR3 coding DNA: TGCGCCAGCAGGAGGTCTTTTGACACTGAAGCTTTCTTT.

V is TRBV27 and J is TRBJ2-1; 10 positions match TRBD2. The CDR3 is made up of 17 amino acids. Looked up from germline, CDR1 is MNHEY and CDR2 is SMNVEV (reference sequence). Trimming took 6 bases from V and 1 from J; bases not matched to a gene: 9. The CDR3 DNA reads TGTGCCAGCAGGGAGAGAGCGGGAGGGGGATCCTACAATGAGCAGTTCTTC. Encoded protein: CASRERAGGGSYNEQFF.

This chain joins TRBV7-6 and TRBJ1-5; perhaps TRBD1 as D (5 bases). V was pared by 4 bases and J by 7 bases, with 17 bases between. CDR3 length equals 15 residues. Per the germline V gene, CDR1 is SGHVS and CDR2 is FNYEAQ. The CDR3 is CASSSLEGSGQPQHF. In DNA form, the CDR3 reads TGTGCCAGCAGCTCCCTGGAGGGGTCGGGGCAGCCCCAGCATTTT. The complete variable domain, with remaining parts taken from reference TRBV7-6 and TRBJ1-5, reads GAGVSQSPRYKVTKRGQDVALRCDPISGHVSLYWYRQALGQGPEFLTYFNYEAQQDKSGLPNDRFSAERPEGSISTLTIQRTEQRDSAMYRCASSSLEGSGQPQHFGDGTRLSIL.